Following are 20 T cell receptor beta chains from one sample sequenced in a study of blood T cell repertoires in COVID-19. Only in-frame clones appear in the TCRdb table, and some are missing; sequencing was by immunoSEQ multiplex PCR. The table has over 150,000 clones, approximately 80% seen once; the top ten hold roughly 7%. Sequences were obtained from peripheral blood. These receptors came from a human donor in a cohort sampled during active COVID-19.

The chain has TRBV9 and TRBJ1-1, with D unresolved. CDR3 length equals 13 residues. Trimming removed 2 bases at V and 2 bases at J, with 7 bases between. CDR1 SGDLS and CDR2 YYNGEE come from the germline V gene. The CDR3 coding sequence is TGTGCCAGCAGCGTGACAATTAACACTGAAGCTTTCTTT. Amino acid sequence: CASSVTINTEAFF.

The count of this clone is one. Other DNA sequences in the same sample also yield this CDR3. The rearrangement uses TRBV19 and TRBJ1-5, with a possible D match to TRBD1 (6 bases). The CDR3 is 14 residues long. Trimming shortened V by 3 bases and J by 3 bases, and 9 bases separated the two germline ends. Looked up from germline, CDR1 is LNHDA and CDR2 is SQIVND (reference sequence). The CDR3 region has the DNA TGTGCCAGTAGTATGGGGGCAGCCAATCAGCCCCAGCATTTT. It specifies CASSMGAANQPQHF.

V usage is TRBV5-5 and J usage is TRBJ1-2; 7 bases fit TRBD1. Germline-derived CDR1 and CDR2 are SGHKS and YYEKEE (reference sequence). The CDR3 has 16 amino acids. V was pared by 4 bases and J by 1 base, with 10 bases of the junction left unmatched. The CDR3 region is CASSEETGWRNYGYTF. The CDR3 region has the DNA TGTGCCAGCAGCGAGGAGACAGGGTGGCGTAACTATGGCTACACCTTC.

The chain uses TRBV25-1 and TRBJ2-1; 11 nucleotides match TRBD2. Unmatched junction bases numbered 6, after V lost 1 base and J lost 7 bases. Germline V gene lookup returns CDR1 MGHDK and CDR2 SYGVNS. This CDR3 has 16 residues. The CDR3 spells CASSELAGGLVNEQFF. Written as DNA, the CDR3 is TGTGCCAGCAGTGAATTAGCGGGGGGGCTTGTAAATGAGCAGTTCTTC.

The V call is TRBV7-6, the J call TRBJ2-3; 7 bases align to TRBD2. The length of the CDR3 is 15 residues. The V and J ends lost 4 bases and 4 bases, in that order; junction bases with no gene match: 8. CDR1 is SGHVS, CDR2 FNYEAQ, per germline. DNA for the CDR3: TGTGCCAGCAGCTCAGGACTAGGAGGGGCAGATACGCAGTATTTT. Its translation is CASSSGLGGADTQYF.

The rearrangement links TRBV4-1 to TRBJ2-1, with 10 bases matching TRBD1. V was clipped by 4 bases and J by 10 bases; unmatched bases: 7. The CDR3 runs 14 residues. Germline V gene sequence: CDR1 MGHRA, CDR2 YSYEKL. In DNA form, the CDR3 reads TGCGCCAGCAGCCTCGGACAGGGGGGTGAGGAGCAGTTCTTC. This encodes CASSLGQGGEEQFF.

The CDR3 DNA reads TGTGCCAGTACCCCTCGGGATAGCGGGGGCGTGGAGACCCAGTACTTC. Its protein is CASTPRDSGGVETQYF. The chain combines TRBV19 with TRBJ2-5, with 9 positions matching TRBD2. The CDR3 loop spans 16 amino acids. Trimming at V came to 7 bases and at J to 5 bases, leaving 14 bases not matched to a gene. Germline CDR1 and CDR2: LNHDA and SQIVND (reference sequence). The full variable domain, its missing parts supplied by reference TRBV19 and TRBJ2-5, is DGGITQSPKYLFRKEGQNVTLSCEQNLNHDAMYWYRQDPGQGLRLIYYSQIVNDFQKGDIAEGYSVSREKKESFPLTVTSAQKNPTAFYLCASTPRDSGGVETQYFGPGTRLLVL.

V gene TRBV2 combines with J gene TRBJ2-1; 8 nucleotides agree with TRBD2. The CDR3 contains 12 residues. Unmatched junction bases numbered 6, after V lost 3 bases and J lost 14 bases. From germline, CDR1 is SNHLY and CDR2 FYNNEI. CDR3: CASSDDPAGEFF. As DNA, the CDR3 is TGTGCCAGCAGTGACGACCCAGCGGGGGAGTTCTTC.

The chain combines TRBV27 with TRBJ1-5; no firm D call. The V end lost 6 bases, the J end lost 6 bases, and 12 bases lay between the germline ends. This CDR3 spans 13 amino acids. The germline gives CDR1 MNHEY, CDR2 SMNVEV (reference sequence). This CDR3 is CASSLGGGQPQHF. CDR3 in DNA: TGTGCCAGCAGCCTTGGTGGCGGTCAGCCCCAGCATTTT.

The chain joins TRBV19 to TRBJ2-7; the D gene is possibly TRBD2 (5 bases). V was cut by 4 bases and J by 2 bases, with 12 bases left in between. Looked up from germline, CDR1 is LNHDA and CDR2 is SQIVND (reference sequence). The CDR3 covers 14 residues. The CDR3: CASSTGIQPYEQYF. The CDR3 region has the DNA TGTGCCAGTAGTACCGGGATTCAACCCTACGAGCAGTACTTC. Using reference TRBV19 and TRBJ2-7 for the parts outside the CDR3, the full variable domain is DGGITQSPKYLFRKEGQNVTLSCEQNLNHDAMYWYRQDPGQGLRLIYYSQIVNDFQKGDIAEGYSVSREKKESFPLTVTSAQKNPTAFYLCASSTGIQPYEQYFGPGTRLTVT.

The chain combines TRBV5-1 with TRBJ2-7; 9 nucleotides match TRBD1. The CDR3 covers 16 residues. J was trimmed by 2 bases and V by 4 bases; bases with no gene match: 10. The V gene's germline CDR1 is SGHRS and CDR2 YFSETQ. The CDR3 bases are TGCGCCAGCAGCGTATCCACAGGGGGCGAAACCTACGAGCAGTACTTC. It yields the protein CASSVSTGGETYEQYF. Full variable domain (remainder filled in from reference TRBV5-1 and TRBJ2-7): KAGVTQTPRYLIKTRGQQVTLSCSPISGHRSVSWYQQTPGQGLQFLFEYFSETQRNKGNFPGRFSGRQFSNSRSEMNVSTLELGDSALYLCASSVSTGGETYEQYFGPGTRLTVT.

The rearrangement joins TRBV4-1 to TRBJ1-5; TRBD1 matches 7 bases. The trim removed 0 bases at V and 2 bases at J, leaving 4 bases unmatched. Germline CDR1 is MGHRA and CDR2 is YSYEKL. The CDR3 contains 16 residues. CDR3 DNA sequence: TGCGCCAGCAGCCAAGAGGGCGGACAGGGCAATCAGCCCCAGCATTTT. Encoded protein: CASSQEGGQGNQPQHF.

The rearrangement uses TRBV3-1 (or the pseudogene TRBV3-2) and TRBJ2-1, with TRBD2 matching 15 bases. The CDR3 is made up of 18 amino acids. V trimming: 3 bases; J trimming: 0 bases; junction bases outside the gene matches: 3. Germline V CDR1 and CDR2: LGHDT, YNNKEL (reference sequence). The CDR3 loop is CASSQGTSGGPSYNEQFF. The CDR3, as DNA: TGTGCCAGCAGCCAGGGGACTAGCGGGGGGCCCTCCTACAATGAGCAGTTCTTC.

The V gene is TRBV10-1, the J gene TRBJ1-1; D gene unclear. This CDR3 spans 13 amino acids. Deletions cut 4 bases from V and 5 bases from J, with 11 bases between. CDR1 and CDR2 from the germline V gene are WNHNN and SYGVQD (reference sequence). The CDR3 here is CASSAWRDTEAFF. The CDR3 DNA reads as TGCGCCAGCAGTGCGTGGAGGGATACTGAAGCTTTCTTT.

This chain links TRBV30 with TRBJ2-6; tentative D call: TRBD1 (5 bases). The CDR3 consists of 15 residues. CDR1 is GTSNPN and CDR2 is SVGIG in the germline V gene (reference sequence). The germline V and J ends were trimmed by 3 bases and 4 bases, with 13 bases remaining between them. The CDR3 protein is CAWSGRAWGANVLTF. The CDR3 nucleotides read TGTGCCTGGAGCGGCAGGGCTTGGGGGGCCAACGTCCTGACTTTC.

This clone was seen once. This chain's CDR3 is CSVESLSGTGIGNEQFF. For the CDR3, the DNA is TGCAGCGTTGAATCTCTATCCGGGACAGGGATAGGCAATGAGCAGTTCTTC. V gene TRBV29-1 combines with J gene TRBJ2-1; TRBD1 matches 9 bases. Per germline, CDR1 SQVTM and CDR2 ANQGSEA. This CDR3 is built from 17 residues. The J segment lost 6 bases and the V segment lost 2 bases, leaving 14 bases of the junction unmatched.

The table lists this clone with a count of one. The chain links TRBV5-4 to TRBJ2-5; D may be TRBD1 (5 bases). Germline V gene lookup returns CDR1 SGHNT and CDR2 YYREEE (reference sequence). Trimming left V 0 bases short and J 4 bases short, with 16 bases between. The CDR3 runs to 16 residues. The CDR3 nucleotides are TGTGCCAGCAGCTTGGGGCCTTTAGGGGTAGGAGAGACCCAGTACTTC. It codes for CASSLGPLGVGETQYF.

This clone was found once. The chain's CDR3 is CATWTSGGDYNEQFF. The DNA of the CDR3 is TGTGCCACTTGGACTAGCGGGGGGGACTACAATGAGCAGTTCTTC. The chain joins TRBV10-3 to TRBJ2-1; 15 bases line up with TRBD2. V shed 10 bases, J shed 3 bases, and the junction held 4 bases outside the gene matches. This CDR3 region has 15 residues. Germline V gene lookup returns CDR1 ENHRY and CDR2 SYGVKD.

The gene calls are TRBV20-1 and TRBJ1-4; D might be TRBD1 (5 bases). The CDR3 spans 11 residues. With 6 bases removed from V and 7 bases from J, the gap between germline ends came to 9 bases. Germline CDR1 DFQATT, CDR2 SNEGSKA (reference sequence). CDR3 nucleotide sequence: TGCAGTGCCTTAAGGGGTGAAAAACTGTTTTTT. Its protein product is CSALRGEKLFF.

The chain combines TRBV30 with TRBJ1-2; tentative D call: TRBD1 (5 bases). CDR3 length: 15 residues. Trimming took off 2 bases at V and 4 bases at J, with 17 bases between the two ends. Germline CDR1 GTSNPN, CDR2 SVGIG (reference sequence). The CDR3 reads CAWSYGGSVGYGYTF. The DNA of the CDR3 is TGTGCCTGGAGTTATGGGGGGTCTGTCGGCTATGGCTACACCTTC.